The rows below give T cell receptor beta chains drawn from one sample of a study of blood T cell repertoires in COVID-19. Some clones are missing from TCRdb's copy, which holds only in-frame ones; the method was immunoSEQ multiplex PCR. The table has approximately 390,000 clones, 88% seen once; the top ten hold 2% to 2.5%. The material sequenced was PBMCs or T cells enriched from blood (not recorded which). These TCRs come from a woman in her forties with acute COVID-19. Each CDR3 is given without its conserved first and last residue.

j_gene: TRBJ1-2; v_gene: TRBV9; CDR3aa: ASSVEELGGFGYT
j_gene: TRBJ1-5; v_gene: TRBV6-1; CDR3aa: ASSEATVYSNQPQH
j_gene: TRBJ2-6; v_gene: TRBV4-2; CDR3aa: ASSQDSRLGSGANVLT
j_gene: TRBJ1-6; v_gene: TRBV25-1; CDR3aa: ASRDTNNSPLH
j_gene: TRBJ1-5; v_gene: TRBV19; CDR3aa: ASSPQSAPQH
j_gene: TRBJ1-5; v_gene: TRBV4-1; CDR3aa: ASSLTGQASNQPQH
j_gene: TRBJ2-7; v_gene: TRBV6-5; CDR3aa: ASSYMGTGLREQY
j_gene: TRBJ1-4; v_gene: TRBV29-1; CDR3aa: SVGVGGSNEKLF
j_gene: TRBJ1-1; v_gene: TRBV6-1; CDR3aa: ASSEFWSTGFESF
j_gene: TRBJ1-2; v_gene: TRBV18; CDR3aa: ASSPQMDNAGYGYT
j_gene: TRBJ1-2; v_gene: TRBV7-9; CDR3aa: ASSPGQGIGYT
j_gene: TRBJ1-2; v_gene: TRBV30; CDR3aa: AWSFRGIGYT
j_gene: TRBJ2-5; v_gene: TRBV19; CDR3aa: ASSILGLETQY
j_gene: TRBJ2-7; v_gene: TRBV10-3; CDR3aa: AISEGGGSYEQY
j_gene: TRBJ2-7; v_gene: TRBV5-1; CDR3aa: ASSLGTATYEQY
j_gene: TRBJ1-1; v_gene: TRBV29-1; CDR3aa: SVGAGLNTEAF
j_gene: TRBJ1-6; v_gene: TRBV5-6; CDR3aa: ASSQQGGKEPLH
j_gene: TRBJ2-7; v_gene: TRBV18; CDR3aa: ASSRTGRTYEQY
j_gene: TRBJ1-4; v_gene: TRBV24-1; CDR3aa: ATSDPTGTNEKLF
j_gene: TRBJ1-1; v_gene: TRBV4-1; CDR3aa: ASSQAYLGGRTEAF
j_gene: TRBJ1-2; v_gene: TRBV27; CDR3aa: ASSLEGSNYGYT
j_gene: TRBJ2-1; v_gene: TRBV6-5; CDR3aa: ASSYLDRVL